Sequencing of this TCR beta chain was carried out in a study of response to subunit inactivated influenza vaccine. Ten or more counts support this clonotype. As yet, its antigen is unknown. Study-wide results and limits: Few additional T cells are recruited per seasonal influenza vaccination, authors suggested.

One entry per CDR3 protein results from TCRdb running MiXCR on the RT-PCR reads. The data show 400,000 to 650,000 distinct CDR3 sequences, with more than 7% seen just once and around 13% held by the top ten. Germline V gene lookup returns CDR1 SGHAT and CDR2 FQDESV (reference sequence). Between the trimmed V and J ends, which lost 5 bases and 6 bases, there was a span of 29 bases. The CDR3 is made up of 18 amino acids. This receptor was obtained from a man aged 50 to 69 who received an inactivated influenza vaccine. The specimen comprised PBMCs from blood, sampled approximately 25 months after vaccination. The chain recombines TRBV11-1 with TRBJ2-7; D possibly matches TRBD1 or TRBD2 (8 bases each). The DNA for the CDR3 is TGTGCCAGCAGCCTATCCTCCGGCGGGGGGACAGGCTCTCTCGAGCAGTACTTC. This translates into CASSLSSGGGTGSLEQYF.